The 9 T cell receptor beta chains in this list originate from one sample, sequenced in a study of T cell repertoires in cytomegalovirus infection. No antigens are known for them. TCRdb passed the reads through MiXCR, listing each CDR3 protein once. Here the sample spans approximately 340,000 distinct CDR3 sequences, approximately 32% being singletons. Sequenced here: cultured PBMCs, sampled from culture after CMV antigen stimulation. The source of these receptors is a human donor in good health (CMV status not recorded). Some clones in this sample may be carry-over from other donors' samples.

The rearrangement links TRBV27 to TRBJ2-7, with D maybe TRBD1 (5 bases). V was cut by 2 bases and J by 4 bases, with 15 bases left in between. Germline V gene sequence: CDR1 MNHEY, CDR2 SMNVEV (reference sequence). The length of the CDR3 is 15 residues. Here the CDR3 DNA reads TGTGCCAGCAGTTTAAATGGCCAGGCAGGGTACGAGCAGTACTTC. Translation gives CASSLNGQAGYEQYF.

A few counts support this clonotype. J is TRBJ2-2 and V is TRBV7-9; D gene unclear. Per the germline V gene, CDR1 is SEHNR and CDR2 is FQNEAQ (reference sequence). V was cut by 1 base and J by 5 bases, with 11 bases left in between. There are 15 residues in the CDR3. DNA of the CDR3: TGTGCCAGCAGCTTAGGCCGCAGTTTGACCGGGGAGCTGTTTTTT. Its protein product is CASSLGRSLTGELFF.

This clonotype occurred a few times. This chain links TRBV20-1 with TRBJ2-1, with 11 bases aligning to TRBD1. This CDR3 has 17 amino acids. V trimming: 4 bases; J trimming: 5 bases; junction bases outside the gene matches: 13. The germline V gene has CDR1 DFQATT and CDR2 SNEGSKA (reference sequence). For the CDR3, the DNA is TGCAGTGCTATGCCCCCGTCGGGACAGGGGGTTGACAATGAGCAGTTCTTC. As protein: CSAMPPSGQGVDNEQFF.

This sequence joins TRBV7-4 and TRBJ1-2; no reliable D call. V lost 6 bases, J lost 3 bases, and 5 bases lay in between. This CDR3 is 11 amino acids long. In germline, CDR1 is SGHVT, CDR2 SQSDAQ. The CDR3, as DNA: TGTGCCAGCAGGGCGGACTATGGCTACACCTTC. This gives the protein CASRADYGYTF.

This clonotype was counted a few times. The chain links TRBV6-2 or TRBV6-3 to TRBJ2-7, with D perhaps TRBD1 (5 bases). V lost 2 bases, J lost 1 base, and 6 bases lay in between. Per the germline V gene, CDR1 is MNHEY and CDR2 is SVGEGT. This CDR3 region has 13 residues. The CDR3 spells CASSYRQSYEQYF. Written as DNA, the CDR3 is TGTGCCAGCAGTTACCGACAGTCCTACGAGCAGTACTTC.

This clonotype was seen just once. This chain joins TRBV6-1 and TRBJ2-3; the match to TRBD1 covers 9 bases. The junction had 11 bases not matched to a gene; V was cut back by 3 bases and J by 4 bases. Germline CDR1 and CDR2: MNHNS and SASEGT. CDR3 length: 17 amino acids. This chain's CDR3 is CASSDKPGTGWADTQYF. CDR3 nucleotide sequence: TGTGCCAGCAGTGATAAACCCGGGACAGGGTGGGCAGATACGCAGTATTTT.

There are a few counts of this clonotype. Germline is not matched at one junction end, which may reflect a read error. The chain carries TRBV5-3 and TRBJ1-1; the D gene is possibly TRBD1 (6 bases). TRBV5-3 is an ORF for which the function is uncertain. The CDR3 sequence is 16 residues long. The CDR3 loop is CASSLEGGLISTEAFF. In DNA, the CDR3 is TGTGCCAGCAGCTTGGAGGGGGGTTTGATTTCCACTGAAGCTTTCTTT.

There are many counts of this clonotype. V usage is TRBV7-2 and J usage is TRBJ1-3, with D perhaps TRBD1 (6 bases). The germline V gene has CDR1 SGHTA and CDR2 FQGNSA. CDR3 length: 15 amino acids. V was pared by 5 bases and J by 0 bases, with 11 bases between. In nucleotides, the CDR3 is TGTGCCAGCAGCGTAGGGACATTCTCTGGAAACACCATATATTTT. Translated: CASSVGTFSGNTIYF.

The V call is TRBV20-1, the J call TRBJ2-3; 11 bases line up with TRBD2. Per germline, CDR1 DFQATT and CDR2 SNEGSKA (reference sequence). The CDR3 loop spans 13 amino acids. In DNA form, the CDR3 reads TGCGGTGTAACTAGCGGGAGTGGAGATACGCAGTATTTT. Its protein product is CGVTSGSGDTQYF.